Presented here are 19 T cell receptor beta chains from one specimen sequenced in a study of blood T cell repertoires in COVID-19. Clones were sequenced by immunoSEQ multiplex PCR, and TCRdb holds only the in-frame ones, with some missing. Seen here are 200,000 or so clones, 88% observed once, and the top ten hold roughly 2.8%. The sample taken for sequencing was PBMCs or T cells enriched from blood (not recorded which). These receptors came from a woman aged 25 to 39 who had recovered from COVID-19.

Remarks on this clone: This same CDR3 is encoded by further DNA sequences in the sample. The chain is built from TRBV5-1 and TRBJ1-3; possibly TRBD1 for D (5 bases). The CDR3 runs 14 residues. Germline V gene data show CDR1 as SGHRS and CDR2 as YFSETQ. The V end lost 0 bases, the J end lost 4 bases, and 8 bases lay between the germline ends. CDR3 DNA sequence: TGCGCCAGCAGCTTGGTTCAGGGAGGAAACACCATATATTTT. Residues: CASSLVQGGNTIYF.

The chain employs TRBV6-2 or TRBV6-3 and TRBJ1-3, with TRBD1 matching 7 bases. Germline V gene sequence: CDR1 MNHEY, CDR2 SVGEGT. The CDR3 is made up of 14 amino acids. Unmatched junction bases numbered 4, after V lost 4 bases and J lost 4 bases. The CDR3 bases are TGTGCCAGCAGTTCCGGACAGGTCGGAAACACCATATATTTT. It specifies CASSSGQVGNTIYF.

The chain uses TRBV13 and TRBJ2-3, with 13 bases matching TRBD2. The germline gives CDR1 PRHDT, CDR2 FYEKMQ (reference sequence). Unmatched junction bases numbered 13, after V lost 1 base and J lost 0 bases. The CDR3 is made up of 21 amino acids. The CDR3: CASSLAHLLAGGSTSTDTQYF. The CDR3 region has the DNA TGTGCCAGCAGCTTAGCCCATTTACTAGCGGGGGGGTCGACTAGCACAGATACGCAGTATTTT. The variable domain in full, completed from reference TRBV13 and TRBJ2-3, reads AAGVIQSPRHLIKEKRETATLKCYPIPRHDTVYWYQQGPGQDPQFLISFYEKMQSDKGSIPDRFSAQQFSDYHSELNMSSLELGDSALYFCASSLAHLLAGGSTSTDTQYFGPGTRLTVL.

The genes are TRBV5-1 and TRBJ1-1; tentatively, D is TRBD1 (6 bases). Germline V gene sequence: CDR1 SGHRS, CDR2 YFSETQ. The CDR3 loop spans 17 amino acids. V shed 1 base and J shed 5 bases, with 21 bases lying between them. CDR3 in amino acids: CASSLYYSEGVGTEAFF. In DNA form, the CDR3 reads TGCGCCAGCAGCTTGTATTATAGTGAGGGGGTTGGAACTGAAGCTTTCTTT.

This chain uses TRBV3-1 (or the pseudogene TRBV3-2) with TRBJ2-1, with TRBD2 matching over 9 bases. After removal of 0 bases from V and 6 bases from J, the junction contained 6 bases not matched to a gene. This CDR3 is 16 amino acids long. Germline-derived CDR1 and CDR2 are LGHDT and YNNKEL (reference sequence). DNA of the CDR3: TGTGCCAGCAGCCAAGACCTCAGGCGGGGGGGCAATGAGCAGTTCTTC. Protein product: CASSQDLRRGGNEQFF.

This chain links TRBV3-1 (or the pseudogene TRBV3-2) with TRBJ2-1; 15 positions match TRBD2. The CDR3 is 18 residues long. Germline V gene data show CDR1 as LGHDT and CDR2 as YNNKEL (reference sequence). V shed 0 bases and J 5 bases; nucleotides not matched to a gene: 5. DNA for the CDR3: TGTGCCAGCAGCCAAGACATTCGGACTAGCGGGGGGGACAATGAGCAGTTCTTC. Residues: CASSQDIRTSGGDNEQFF.

The rearrangement uses TRBV6-2 or TRBV6-3 and TRBJ2-2; D might be TRBD2 (6 bases). Germline lookup yields CDR1 MNHEY and CDR2 SVGEGT. V was trimmed by 6 bases and J by 1 base, leaving 15 bases between them. This CDR3 is built from 16 residues. The CDR3 reads CASSRLVSGNTGELFF. For the CDR3, the DNA is TGTGCCAGCAGCCGTTTGGTTAGCGGGAACACCGGGGAGCTGTTTTTT.

This clone appeared once. The chain has TRBV25-1 and TRBJ1-2, with 7 bases identical to TRBD1. This CDR3 spans 13 amino acids. Germline V lookup: CDR1 MGHDK, CDR2 SYGVNS. Unmatched junction bases numbered 1, after V lost 0 bases and J lost 6 bases. The chain's CDR3 is CASSEYTGDGYTF. The CDR3 DNA reads TGTGCCAGCAGTGAATATACAGGGGATGGCTACACCTTC.

Note on this clone: Different DNA sequences within this sample yield the same CDR3. This rearrangement joins TRBV18 to TRBJ1-2; TRBD1 aligns across 8 bases. This CDR3 comprises 15 residues. The junction had 3 bases not matched to a gene; V was cut back by 0 bases and J by 3 bases. The germline gives CDR1 KGHSH, CDR2 LQKENI. The CDR3 coding sequence is TGTGCCAGCTCACCACCTCTGACAGGGGACTATGGCTACACCTTC. It encodes CASSPPLTGDYGYTF. The variable domain in full, with the rest retrieved from reference TRBV18 and TRBJ1-2, is NAGVMQNPRHLVRRRGQEARLRCSPMKGHSHVYWYRQLPEEGLKFMVYLQKENIIDESGMPKERFSAEFPKEGPSILRIQQVVRGDSAAYFCASSPPLTGDYGYTFGSGTRLTVV.

V usage is TRBV15 and J usage is TRBJ1-1; D unclear. CDR1 LNHNV and CDR2 YYDKDF come from the germline V gene (reference sequence). The CDR3 length is 13 residues. The V and J ends lost 9 bases and 1 base respectively, with 12 bases between them. CDR3: CATAVYGNTEAFF. CDR3 bases: TGTGCCACTGCCGTCTACGGGAACACTGAAGCTTTCTTT.

The chain combines TRBV7-6 with TRBJ1-1, with D possibly being TRBD1 (5 bases). Germline loops: CDR1 SGHVS, CDR2 FNYEAQ. The CDR3 has 17 amino acids. Trimming stripped 1 base from V and 3 bases from J, with 18 bases between. CDR3 loop: CASSLVAFGAGYTEAFF. CDR3 bases: TGTGCCAGCAGCTTAGTAGCTTTTGGGGCAGGTTACACTGAAGCTTTCTTT.

The chain links TRBV3-1 (or the pseudogene TRBV3-2) to TRBJ1-2, with a weak D call TRBD1 (5 bases). The germline V gene encodes CDR1 LGHDT and CDR2 YNNKEL (reference sequence). The CDR3 runs 14 residues. V gave up 4 bases and J gave up 1 base, with 10 bases separating them. This chain's CDR3 is CASSPTRVNYGYTF. The CDR3 DNA is TGTGCCAGCAGCCCGACCAGGGTTAACTATGGCTACACCTTC.

The J gene is TRBJ2-7, the V gene TRBV19; 9 nucleotides align to TRBD2. The CDR3 runs 14 residues. Trimming cost V 4 bases and J 5 bases; bases outside gene matches: 6. Germline V lookup: CDR1 LNHDA, CDR2 SQIVND (reference sequence). The CDR3 DNA is TGTGCCAGTAGTAATCCGGGACTAGCAGACGAGCAGTACTTC. It translates to CASSNPGLADEQYF.

The chain combines TRBV6-5 with TRBJ2-7; 7 positions agree with TRBD1. V shed 4 bases, J shed 4 bases, and the junction held 4 bases outside the gene matches. This CDR3 spans 13 amino acids. The V gene's germline CDR1 is MNHEY and CDR2 SVGAGI. CDR3 sequence: CASSWDSAYEQYF. CDR3 nucleotide sequence: TGTGCCAGCAGTTGGGACAGTGCATACGAGCAGTACTTC.

This clone was recorded once. The rearrangement uses TRBV7-2 and TRBJ2-5; no definite D call. CDR1 is SGHTA and CDR2 is FQGNSA in the germline V gene. V lost 5 bases, J lost 5 bases, and 12 bases lay in between. The CDR3 is 13 residues long. This CDR3 is CASSLGVRETQYF. In DNA, the CDR3 is TGTGCCAGCAGCCTGGGCGTTCGGGAGACCCAGTACTTC.

V is TRBV6-2 or TRBV6-3 and J is TRBJ1-1; D is undetermined. The V and J ends lost 5 bases and 5 bases respectively, with 12 bases between them. The CDR3 covers 13 residues. Germline V lookup: CDR1 MNHEY, CDR2 SVGEGT. This chain's CDR3 is CASSLEGTTEAFF. Written as DNA, the CDR3 is TGTGCCAGCAGTCTAGAGGGAACAACTGAAGCTTTCTTT.

This clone showed up just a few times. V and J are TRBV4-1 and TRBJ2-3; 11 nucleotides agree with TRBD2. The CDR3 sequence is 16 residues long. Per the germline V gene, CDR1 is MGHRA and CDR2 is YSYEKL. V trimming: 6 bases; J trimming: 3 bases; junction bases outside the gene matches: 8. CDR3 sequence: CASSPEASGGTDTQYF. In DNA, the CDR3 is TGCGCCAGCAGTCCCGAGGCTAGCGGGGGGACAGATACGCAGTATTTT.

The CDR3 DNA follows: TGCGCCAGCAGCTCAGCGGGGGCCTTCTACAATGAGCAGTTCTTC. This gives the protein CASSSAGAFYNEQFF. This rearrangement joins TRBV5-1 to TRBJ2-1, with 8 bases that match TRBD2. CDR1 and CDR2 (germline): SGHRS, YFSETQ. V was pared by 3 bases and J by 3 bases, with 5 bases of the junction left unmatched. The CDR3 contains 15 residues.

This chain joins TRBV29-1 and TRBJ1-1, with TRBD1 as a possible D gene (5 bases). The CDR3 length is 12 residues. Trimming took off 5 bases at V and 5 bases at J, with 12 bases between the two ends. Germline lookup yields CDR1 SQVTM and CDR2 ANQGSEA. The CDR3 DNA follows: TGCAGCGTTATGGGCAGGGCTACTGAAGCTTTCTTT. It encodes CSVMGRATEAFF.